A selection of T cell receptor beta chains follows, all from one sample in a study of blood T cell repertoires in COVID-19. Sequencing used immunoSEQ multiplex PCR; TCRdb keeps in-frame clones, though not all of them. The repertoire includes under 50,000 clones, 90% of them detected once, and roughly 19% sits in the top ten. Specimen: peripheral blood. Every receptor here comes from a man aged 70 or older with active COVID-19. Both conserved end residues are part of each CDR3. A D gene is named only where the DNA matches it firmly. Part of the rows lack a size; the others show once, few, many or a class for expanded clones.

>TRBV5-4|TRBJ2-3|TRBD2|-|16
CASSKLAGSSTDTQYF
TGTGCCAGCAGCAAATTAGCGGGGAGTAGCACAGATACGCAGTATTTT
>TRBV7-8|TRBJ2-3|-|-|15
CASSSLGGVTDTQYF
TGTGCCAGCAGCTCCCTAGGGGGGGTCACAGATACGCAGTATTTT
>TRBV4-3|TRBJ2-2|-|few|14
CASSQVRVTGELFF
TGCGCCAGCAGCCAAGTTCGGGTTACCGGGGAGCTGTTTTTT
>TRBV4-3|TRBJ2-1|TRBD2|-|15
CASSQVRGRAGEQFF
TGCGCCAGCAGCCAGGTTAGAGGGAGGGCCGGTGAGCAGTTCTTC
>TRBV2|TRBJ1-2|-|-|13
CASGRAQGHGYTF
TGTGCCAGCGGAAGGGCACAGGGCCACGGCTACACCTTC
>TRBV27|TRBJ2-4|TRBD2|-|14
CASKSHSGRNIQYF
TGTGCCAGCAAATCCCACAGCGGGAGGAACATTCAGTACTTC
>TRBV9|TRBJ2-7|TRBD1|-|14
CASSDGTGGNEQYF
TGTGCCAGCAGCGACGGGACAGGGGGAAACGAGCAGTACTTC
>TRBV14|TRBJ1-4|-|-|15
CASSQDGGSGRKLFF
TGTGCCAGCAGCCAAGATGGGGGGTCCGGAAGAAAACTGTTTTTT
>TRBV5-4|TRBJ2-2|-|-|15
CASSSIGGNTGELFF
TGTGCCAGCTCGTCGATAGGAGGCAACACCGGGGAGCTGTTTTTT
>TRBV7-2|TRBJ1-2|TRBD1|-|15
CASSSGTGGLGGYTF
TGTGCCAGCAGCTCTGGGACAGGGGGCTTGGGTGGCTACACCTTC
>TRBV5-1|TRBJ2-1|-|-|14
CASNPRGLENEQFF
TGCGCCAGCAACCCTCGGGGACTGGAGAATGAGCAGTTCTTC
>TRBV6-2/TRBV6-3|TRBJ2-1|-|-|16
CASSIRRSGSYNEQFF
TGTGCCAGCAGTATTCGCCGTAGCGGATCCTACAATGAGCAGTTCTTC
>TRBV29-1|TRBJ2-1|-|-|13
CSVEKRTYNEQFF
TGCAGCGTTGAGAAGCGAACATACAATGAGCAGTTCTTC
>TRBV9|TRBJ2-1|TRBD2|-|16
CASSVAAGGPSDEQFF
TGTGCCAGCAGCGTAGCCGCGGGAGGGCCCTCGGATGAGCAGTTCTTC
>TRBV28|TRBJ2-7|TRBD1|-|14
CASSLGQGAWEQYF
TGTGCCAGCAGTTTGGGACAGGGAGCGTGGGAGCAGTACTTC
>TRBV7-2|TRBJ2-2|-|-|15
CASRPGTLNTGELFF
TGTGCCAGCAGACCCGGGACACTGAACACCGGGGAGCTGTTTTTT
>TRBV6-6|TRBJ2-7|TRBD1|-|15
CASSGGGTGNYEQYF
TGTGCCAGCAGTGGGGGGGGGACAGGGAATTACGAGCAGTACTTC
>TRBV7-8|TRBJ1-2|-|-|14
CASSLARRPDGYTF
TGTGCCAGCAGCTTAGCGAGGCGGCCAGATGGCTACACCTTC
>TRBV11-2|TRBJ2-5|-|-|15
CASSSQGSFQETQYF
TGTGCCAGCAGCTCACAGGGTTCCTTCCAAGAGACCCAGTACTTC
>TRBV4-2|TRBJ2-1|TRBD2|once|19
CASSPQQVERGRSYNEQFF
TGTGCCAGCAGCCCGCAGCAGGTGGAGCGGGGTCGCTCCTACAATGAGCAGTTCTTC
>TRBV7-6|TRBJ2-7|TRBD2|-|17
CASSLGSSGSFPKAEYF
TGTGCCAGCAGCTTAGGGTCTAGCGGGAGCTTTCCGAAGGCCGAGTACTTC
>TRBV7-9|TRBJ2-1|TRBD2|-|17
CASSLAIRLAEGNEQFF
TGTGCCAGCAGCTTAGCGATTCGGCTAGCGGAGGGGAATGAGCAGTTCTTC
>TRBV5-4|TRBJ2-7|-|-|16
CASSKPASSGPYEQYF
TGTGCCAGCAGCAAACCCGCTAGCTCCGGGCCCTACGAGCAGTACTTC
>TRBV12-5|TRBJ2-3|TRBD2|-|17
CASGLGLSAGGPDTQYF
TGTGCTAGTGGTTTGGGACTCTCTGCGGGGGGGCCAGATACGCAGTATTTT
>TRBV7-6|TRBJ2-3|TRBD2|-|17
CASSLAGGSGGTDTQYF
TGTGCCAGCAGCTTAGCGGGCGGGAGCGGAGGCACAGATACGCAGTATTTT
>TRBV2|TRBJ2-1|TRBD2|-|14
CASSREARLEEQFF
TGTGCCAGCTCGCGGGAGGCTCGCCTCGAGGAGCAGTTCTTC
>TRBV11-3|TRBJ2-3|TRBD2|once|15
CASSLGLAGADTQYF
TGTGCCAGCAGCTTAGGGCTAGCGGGCGCAGATACGCAGTATTTT
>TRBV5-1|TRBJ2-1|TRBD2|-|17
CASSLDGRVAGGNEQFF
TGCGCCAGCAGCTTGGACGGGAGGGTAGCGGGGGGAAATGAGCAGTTCTTC
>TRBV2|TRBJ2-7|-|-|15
CASSVRLSSSYEQYF
TGTGCCAGCAGTGTACGCCTTAGTTCCTCCTACGAGCAGTACTTC
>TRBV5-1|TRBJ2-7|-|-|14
CASSLAASWAEQYF
TGCGCCAGCAGCTTGGCGGCTAGCTGGGCCGAGCAGTACTTC
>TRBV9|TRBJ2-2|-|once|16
CASSVVGQGLAGELFF
TGTGCCAGCAGCGTAGTTGGGCAGGGGTTGGCCGGGGAGCTGTTTTTT
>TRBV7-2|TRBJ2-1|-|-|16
CASSPPGPSSYNEQFF
TGTGCCAGCAGCCCCCCAGGTCCGAGCTCCTACAATGAGCAGTTCTTC
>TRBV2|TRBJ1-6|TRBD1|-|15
CASIRRGQGTSPLHF
TGTGCCAGCATCCGGAGGGGACAGGGGACTTCACCCCTCCACTTT
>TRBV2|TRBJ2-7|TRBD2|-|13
CASTTGTSYEQYF
TGTGCCAGCACCACCGGGACTAGCTACGAGCAGTACTTC
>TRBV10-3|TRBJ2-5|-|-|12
CATETVQETQYF
TGTGCCACCGAGACAGTCCAAGAGACCCAGTACTTC
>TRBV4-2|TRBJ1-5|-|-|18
CASSQNPEGDYSNQPQHF
TGTGCCAGCAGCCAGAACCCCGAAGGGGATTATAGCAATCAGCCCCAGCATTTT
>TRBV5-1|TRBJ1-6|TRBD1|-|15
CASSPRDRQHSPLHF
TGCGCCAGCAGCCCCCGGGACAGGCAACATTCACCCCTCCACTTT
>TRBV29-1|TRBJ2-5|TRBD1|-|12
CSVRTGQETQYF
TGCAGCGTCCGGACAGGCCAAGAGACCCAGTACTTC
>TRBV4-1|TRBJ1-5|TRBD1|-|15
CASSQGRQGNQPQHF
TGCGCCAGCAGCCAAGGCCGACAGGGGAATCAGCCCCAGCATTTT
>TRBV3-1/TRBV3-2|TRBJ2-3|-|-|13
CASSQDLPGTQYF
TGTGCCAGCAGCCAAGATCTACCAGGTACGCAGTATTTT
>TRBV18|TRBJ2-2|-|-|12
CATPGVTGELFF
TGTGCCACCCCCGGAGTCACCGGGGAGCTGTTTTTT
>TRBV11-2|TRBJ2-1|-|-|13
CASSFDGRGEQFF
TGTGCCAGCAGCTTTGACGGGAGAGGTGAGCAGTTCTTC
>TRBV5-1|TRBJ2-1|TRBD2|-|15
CASTVTSGATNEQFF
TGCGCCAGCACCGTGACTAGCGGGGCTACCAATGAGCAGTTCTTC
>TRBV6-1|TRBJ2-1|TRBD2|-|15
CASSEGIAGFNEQFF
TGTGCCAGCAGTGAAGGTATAGCGGGGTTCAATGAGCAGTTCTTC
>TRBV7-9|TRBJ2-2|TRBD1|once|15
CASVKGTGFTGELFF
TGTGCCAGCGTAAAGGGGACAGGGTTCACCGGGGAGCTGTTTTTT
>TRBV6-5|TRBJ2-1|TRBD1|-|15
CASSPGQGSYNEQFF
TGTGCCAGCAGTCCTGGACAGGGATCTTACAATGAGCAGTTCTTC
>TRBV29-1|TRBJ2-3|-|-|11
CSTGLQYTQYF
TGCAGCACCGGACTTCAATATACGCAGTATTTT
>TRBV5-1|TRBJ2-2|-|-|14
CASRTTVNTGELFF
TGCGCCAGCAGGACCACAGTGAACACCGGGGAGCTGTTTTTT
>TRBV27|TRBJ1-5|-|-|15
CASSPTGILNQPQHF
TGTGCCAGCAGTCCTACAGGGATCCTCAATCAGCCCCAGCATTTT
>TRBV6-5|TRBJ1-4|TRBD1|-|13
CASSRGTDEKLFF
TGTGCCAGCAGCCGTGGGACAGATGAAAAACTGTTTTTT
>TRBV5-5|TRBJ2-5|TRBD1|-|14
CASSIGTGEETQYF
TGTGCCAGCAGCATCGGGACAGGGGAAGAGACCCAGTACTTC
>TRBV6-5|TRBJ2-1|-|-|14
CASSFASSYNEQFF
TGTGCCAGCAGTTTTGCGAGCTCCTACAATGAGCAGTTCTTC
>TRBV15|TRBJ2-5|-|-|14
CATSRGAGKETQYF
TGTGCCACCAGCAGAGGGGCCGGGAAAGAGACCCAGTACTTC
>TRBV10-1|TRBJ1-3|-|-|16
CASSAGQTNSGNTIYF
TGCGCCAGCAGTGCAGGACAGACTAACTCTGGAAACACCATATATTTT
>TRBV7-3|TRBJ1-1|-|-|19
CASSFIPIVPGQTNTEAFF
TGTGCCAGCAGCTTCATCCCCATAGTGCCGGGACAAACGAACACTGAAGCTTTCTTT
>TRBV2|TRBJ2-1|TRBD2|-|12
CASRGLHNEQFF
TGTGCCAGCCGGGGACTACACAATGAGCAGTTCTTC
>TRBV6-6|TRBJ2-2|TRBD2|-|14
CASSERGGTGELFF
TGTGCCAGTTCGGAGCGGGGGGGCACCGGGGAGCTGTTTTTT
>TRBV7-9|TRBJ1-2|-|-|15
CASSGDRIVNYGYTF
TGTGCCAGCAGCGGTGACAGGATCGTAAACTATGGCTACACCTTC
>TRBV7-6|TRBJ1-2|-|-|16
CASSLGWERGSYGYTF
TGTGCCAGCAGCTTAGGATGGGAGCGAGGGAGCTATGGCTACACCTTC